This entry features one T cell receptor beta chain sequence. CDR1 is SGHVS, CDR2 FQNEAQ, per germline. V lost 0 bases and J 8 bases, leaving 7 bases between the germline ends. There are 13 residues in the CDR3. This record belongs to a study of T cell changes during pregnancy in multiple sclerosis. Data came from immunoSEQ multiplex PCR; TCRdb stores just in-frame clones and leaves some out. The sample gives more than 90,000 clones, approximately 92% of which show up once; about 2% is in the top ten. The chain employs TRBV7-8 and TRBJ2-2; possibly TRBD2 for D (6 bases). This material consisted of peripheral blood, taken after pregnancy. This TCR came from a female donor with multiple sclerosis, enrolled in a pregnancy study. The CDR3 here is CASSLAGGGELFF. The CDR3 nucleotides are TGTGCCAGCAGCTTAGCCGGGGGTGGGGAGCTGTTTTTT.